This TCR beta chain was captured by sequencing in a study of cytomegalovirus exposure and HLA in healthy donors. Study-wide context: The Caucasian-associated ancestry cluster held 65% to 85% of around 380 genotyped donors. Study results and limitations: Reports indicated that the classifier achieved high specificity and sensitivity in diagnosing cytomegalovirus status. Because they were indistinguishable, some V segments, including TRBV6-2 and TRBV6-3, were excluded. The study flagged about 160 TCR beta chains as cytomegalovirus-associated.

The CDR3 contains 13 residues. The germline V gene encodes CDR1 MNHNS and CDR2 SASEGT. Trimming shortened V by 8 bases and J by 4 bases, and 11 bases separated the two germline ends. PCR amplification relied on 60 Vbeta primers (plus 13 Jbeta primers). Only in-frame clones appear in the TCRdb table, and some are missing; sequencing was by immunoSEQ multiplex PCR. The sample consists of under 150,000 clones, approximately 83% of them appearing once. Notes on this clone: Its antigen is unidentified.

Sequenced input: PBMCs. The genes are TRBV6-1 and TRBJ2-2; D may be TRBD2 (5 bases). The origin of this receptor is a young woman in good health and CMV-seronegative. CDR3 DNA: TGTGCCAGCGGACTCTCTAGCACCGGGGAGCTGTTTTTT. It is translated as CASGLSSTGELFF.